The clone carrying this TCR beta chain came up many times. The antigen remains unidentified. The sample is drawn from a study of identical twins. Points from the study as a whole: The more abundant beta clonotypes in cord blood had fewer insertions, and memory repertoires did not show this.

One entry per CDR3 protein results from TCRdb running MiXCR on the 5' RACE reads. The table shows roughly 220,000 distinct CDR3 sequences, with around 6.5% occurring only once. The germline V gene encodes CDR1 SEHNR and CDR2 FQNEAQ (reference sequence). V was cut by 5 bases and J by 4 bases, with 11 bases left in between. The CDR3 totals 13 residues. Healthy Caucasians were all of the donors. The same sample was also studied in work on T cells expressing NK-cell markers. That paper notes: CD3+CD56+NKG2C+, CD3+CD56+NKG2C- and CD3+CD56-NKG2C+ T cells, once sorted, supplied the TCR beta repertoires. The share of CD8+ T cells held by dominant NKG2C+ clonotypes was roughly 1.0-7.5% in several donors.

The sample comprised CD8+ T cells sorted from blood. The chain couples TRBV7-9 to TRBJ1-1; possibly TRBD1 for D (6 bases). This clonotype originated in a woman in her late teens or twenties in good health. This chain's CDR3 is CASSGGGFTEAFF. In DNA form, the CDR3 reads TGTGCCAGCAGCGGGGGGGGCTTCACTGAAGCTTTCTTT.